This entry features one T cell receptor (beta chain) sequence. The antigen remains undetermined. Healthy adults negative for HIV, lacking recent acute infections or vaccinations, served as donors. Sequenced by immunoSEQ multiplex PCR; TCRdb stores in-frame clones only, minus some. The sample consists of over 700,000 clones, 55% to 80% of them appearing once. The sample comes from a study of shared clonotypes between healthy human individuals. Regarding the study as a whole: Clonotypes not shared had lower generation probabilities than those common to all four donors. Among a handful of donors, roughly 5% of naive CD4 clonotypes were found in common.

After removal of 1 base from V and 5 bases from J, the junction contained 11 bases not matched to a gene. Germline assignment: CDR1 SGHAT and CDR2 FQNNGV. The CDR3 totals 18 residues. The sample consisted of memory CD4+ T cells sorted from blood. As for subset: CD45RA-negative fraction. The chain has TRBV11-2 and TRBJ2-2; 9 nucleotides match TRBD2. The receptor's source is a woman aged 25-40 years in good health. The CDR3 DNA reads TGTGCCAGCAGCTTAGGATCAGGCGGGAGGGCGGGTACCGGGGAGCTGTTTTTT. It codes for CASSLGSGGRAGTGELFF.